This TCR beta chain stems from a study of Ad26.COV2.S vaccination and SARS-CoV-2 variants. Findings and limits, study-wide: Vaccine recipients surpassed placebo recipients in spike-specific TCR breadth. Estimates derived from TCR breadth and depth analyses may have underestimated total T cell responses. Vaccine and placebo recipients had comparable breadth of non-spike TCRs. The authors reported substantial breadth in spike-specific CD8+ and CD4+ T cell responses after vaccination.

Remarks on this clone: Its cognate antigen is unknown.

V shed 0 bases, J shed 10 bases, and the junction held 11 bases outside the gene matches. Germline CDR1 is SGHRS and CDR2 is YFSETQ. The CDR3 extends over 15 amino acids. Here immunoSEQ multiplex PCR was the method, and the copy in TCRdb shows in-frame clones only, minus some. The data show 43,000 or so clones, with about 83% seen just once and roughly 50% held by the top ten. This sample comprised peripheral blood, obtained after recovery from COVID-19. The chain couples TRBV5-1 to TRBJ1-1, with 8 bases identical to TRBD1. This receptor was obtained from a human donor who had recovered from COVID-19. The CDR3 DNA reads as TGCGCCAGCAGCTTGGCTCTCAGGACAGGGTCGGCAGCTTTCTTT. Translation: CASSLALRTGSAAFF. The full variable domain, its missing parts supplied by reference TRBV5-1 and TRBJ1-1, is KAGVTQTPRYLIKTRGQQVTLSCSPISGHRSVSWYQQTPGQGLQFLFEYFSETQRNKGNFPGRFSGRQFSNSRSEMNVSTLELGDSALYLCASSLALRTGSAAFFGQGTRLTVV.